These 27 T cell receptor beta chains share one sample of origin, sequenced in a study of OX40 agonist ivuxolimab in advanced cancers. Here immunoSEQ multiplex PCR was the method, and the copy in TCRdb shows in-frame clones only, minus some. The profile shows about 24,000 clones, about 80% of them singletons. Source: CD4+ or CD8+ T cells sorted from blood, taken in a trial of the OX40 agonist ivuxolimab. All receptors derive from an adult with an advanced solid tumor such as melanoma, head and neck, liver or kidney cancer.

The chain uses TRBV6-1 and TRBJ2-7; no firm D call. The CDR3 is made up of 10 amino acids. Germline CDR1 and CDR2: MNHNS and SASEGT. The CDR3 DNA reads as TGTGTGACGGCCCGCTACGAGCAGTACTTC. Translated, it gives CVTARYEQYF.

This clone was detected a few times. V gene TRBV30 combines with J gene TRBJ1-3, with D perhaps matching TRBD1 (5 bases). Germline CDR1 and CDR2: GTSNPN and SVGIG (reference sequence). The V end was cut by 5 bases, the J end by 7 bases, with 15 bases between. This CDR3 has 13 amino acids. The CDR3 protein is CAWGAALGNTIYF. The CDR3 DNA reads as TGTGCCTGGGGGGCAGCGCTAGGGAACACCATATATTTT.

This rearrangement joins TRBV14 to TRBJ2-7; TRBD1 agrees at 8 bases. Germline V gives CDR1 SGHDN, CDR2 FVKESK. The CDR3 is 14 residues long. V lost 6 bases to trimming and J lost 0 bases; unmatched junction nucleotides: 4. Here the CDR3 reads CASRRTGSSYEQYF. The DNA for the CDR3 is TGTGCCAGCAGGCGGACAGGGAGCTCCTACGAGCAGTACTTC.

V gene TRBV28 combines with J gene TRBJ1-2; 8 bases are shared with TRBD1. V lost 0 bases and J lost 7; bases outside the gene matches: 7. Per germline, CDR1 MDHEN and CDR2 SYDVKM. CDR3 length equals 15 residues. In DNA form, the CDR3 reads TGTGCCAGCAGTTTATGGGATTACAGGGGGACTGGCTACACCTTC. It specifies CASSLWDYRGTGYTF.

The gene calls are TRBV6-6 and TRBJ1-5; D ambiguous. The CDR3 contains 11 residues. The V end lost 6 bases, the J end lost 6 bases, and 6 bases lay between the germline ends. The germline V gene has CDR1 MNHNY and CDR2 SVGAGI (reference sequence). CDR3 sequence reads: CASREAQPQHF. For the CDR3, the DNA is TGTGCCAGCAGGGAGGCTCAGCCCCAGCATTTT.

The chain combines TRBV9 with TRBJ2-5; D unclear. The CDR3 covers 13 residues. Per the germline V gene, CDR1 is SGDLS and CDR2 is YYNGEE. V was pared by 0 bases and J by 1 base, with 4 bases between. The CDR3 sequence is CASSVGGQETQYF. Written as DNA, the CDR3 is TGTGCCAGCAGCGTAGGGGGCCAAGAGACCCAGTACTTC.

The V and J genes are TRBV7-2 and TRBJ1-4; no clear D gene. The length of the CDR3 is 15 residues. Per germline, CDR1 SGHTA and CDR2 FQGNSA. Trimming removed 4 bases at V and 0 bases at J, with 9 bases between. DNA of the CDR3: TGTGCCAGCAGCTGGGGAGGGTCAACTAATGAAAAACTGTTTTTT. It codes for CASSWGGSTNEKLFF.

The chain has TRBV28 and TRBJ1-5; D not resolved. Trimming took 2 bases from V and 7 from J, leaving 6 bases between them. The V gene's germline CDR1 is MDHEN and CDR2 SYDVKM. The CDR3 covers 12 residues. This CDR3 reads CASSLNGQPQHF. CDR3 coding DNA: TGTGCCAGCAGTTTAAATGGGCAGCCCCAGCATTTT.

This clone is classed as medium-sized. The CDR3 reads CASSPGQGNTGYTF. CDR3 DNA: TGTGCCAGCAGTCCTGGACAGGGGAATACTGGCTACACCTTC. V is TRBV28 and J is TRBJ1-2, with TRBD1 matching over 9 bases. The germline V gene encodes CDR1 MDHEN and CDR2 SYDVKM. The CDR3 covers 14 residues. With 5 bases clipped from V and 7 bases from J, the junction kept 8 bases outside the gene matches.

Written as DNA, the CDR3 is TGCGCCAGCAGTTCAGGAGGGCTTTCTAGCACAGATACGCAGTATTTT. Translation: CASSSGGLSSTDTQYF. The V call is TRBV10-2, the J call TRBJ2-3; perhaps TRBD2 as D (6 bases). Trimming removed 5 bases at V and 0 bases at J, with 15 bases between. Germline CDR1 and CDR2: WSHSY and SAAADI. This CDR3 has 16 amino acids.

The chain employs TRBV6-4 and TRBJ1-4; D not resolved. The ends were cut back, 3 bases at V and 0 bases at J, with 5 bases in the middle. Germline values: CDR1 MRHNA, CDR2 SNTAGT. The CDR3 extends over 14 amino acids. Here the CDR3 reads CASSEGATNEKLFF. The CDR3 coding sequence is TGTGCCAGCAGTGAGGGTGCAACTAATGAAAAACTGTTTTTT.

This clone was detected only a few times. The same CDR3 also results from other DNA sequences found in this sample. The chain recombines TRBV5-1 with TRBJ1-2; TRBD1 might be the D (6 bases). The germline gives CDR1 SGHRS, CDR2 YFSETQ. Trimming left V 0 bases short and J 8 bases short, with 8 bases between. The CDR3 sequence is 12 residues long. The DNA for the CDR3 is TGCGCCAGCAGCTTGGGAAGGGGGGGCTACACCTTC. Amino acids: CASSLGRGGYTF.

This chain joins TRBV5-5 and TRBJ2-2; a weak D match, TRBD1 (5 bases). This CDR3 is built from 14 residues. Germline lookup yields CDR1 SGHKS and CDR2 YYEKEE (reference sequence). With 1 base removed from V and 5 bases from J, the gap between germline ends came to 9 bases. CDR3: CASSLNRKTGELFF. The CDR3 nucleotides are TGTGCCAGCAGCTTGAACAGGAAAACCGGGGAGCTGTTTTTT.

This clone was observed a single time. V usage is TRBV5-1 and J usage is TRBJ2-5; 15 nucleotides align to TRBD2. V gave up 0 bases and J gave up 7 bases; unmatched junction bases: 4. Germline V CDR1 and CDR2: SGHRS, YFSETQ. This CDR3 has 16 amino acids. The CDR3 DNA reads as TGCGCCAGCAGCTTGGGGACTAGCGGGGGGGTGTGGACCCAGTACTTC. Encoded protein: CASSLGTSGGVWTQYF.

V gene TRBV10-3 combines with J gene TRBJ2-7; 8 nucleotides line up with TRBD2. CDR1 ENHRY and CDR2 SYGVKD come from the germline V gene. V lost 3 bases and J lost 0; bases outside the gene matches: 7. The CDR3 covers 16 residues. In nucleotides, the CDR3 is TGTGCCATCAGTGATTATCCGGGAGGGCCCTCCTACGAGCAGTACTTC. It translates to CAISDYPGGPSYEQYF.

V gene TRBV6-5 combines with J gene TRBJ2-7, with D hard to call. The CDR3 is 13 amino acids. V lost 2 bases to trimming and J lost 2 bases, with 7 bases between them. Germline loops: CDR1 MNHEY, CDR2 SVGAGI. The CDR3 protein is CASSYDRTYEQYF. The CDR3 region has the DNA TGTGCCAGCAGTTACGACCGCACCTACGAGCAGTACTTC.

CDR3 in amino acids: CASSLGQDWEGLPDTQYF. The CDR3 DNA reads TGTGCCAGCAGCTTAGGACAGGACTGGGAGGGGCTCCCAGATACGCAGTATTTT. The genes are TRBV7-2 and TRBJ2-3; a weak D match, TRBD2 (7 bases). The V gene's germline CDR1 is SGHTA and CDR2 FQGNSA. Trimming stripped 1 base from V and 4 bases from J, with 21 bases between. The CDR3 contains 18 residues.

This clone has more than one count but fewer than ten. The chain carries TRBV28 and TRBJ1-1; no firm D call. The germline gives CDR1 MDHEN, CDR2 SYDVKM. V lost 5 bases and J 9 bases, leaving 7 bases between the germline ends. The CDR3 contains 10 residues. In nucleotides, the CDR3 is TGTGCCAGCAGTCCGTCGAAAGCTTTCTTT. This gives the protein CASSPSKAFF.

The chain couples TRBV7-2 to TRBJ2-1, with D possibly called TRBD1 or TRBD2 (5 bases each). Germline-derived CDR1 and CDR2 are SGHTA and FQGNSA. Trimming took off 3 bases at V and 0 bases at J, with 12 bases between the two ends. The CDR3 length is 16 residues. CDR3 coding DNA: TGTGCCAGCAGCTTTAAGGGACCGAGCTCCTACAATGAGCAGTTCTTC. This translates into CASSFKGPSSYNEQFF.

This clone was detected only once. The chain employs TRBV4-3 and TRBJ1-1, with TRBD1 matching over 11 bases. Germline loops: CDR1 LGHNA, CDR2 YSLEER. CDR3 size: 16 residues. V shed 4 bases and J 4 bases; nucleotides not matched to a gene: 8. As DNA, the CDR3 is TGCGCCAGCAGCCCGGACAGGGGGCGTAGTCGCACTGAAGCTTTCTTT. It specifies CASSPDRGRSRTEAFF.

The genes are TRBV7-2 and TRBJ2-3; 11 positions match TRBD2. After removal of 5 bases from V and 1 base from J, the junction contained 2 bases not matched to a gene. The CDR3 is 15 amino acids. Germline CDR1 is SGHTA and CDR2 is FQGNSA. As DNA, the CDR3 is TGTGCCAGCAGCCGACTAGCGGGGCGCACAGATACGCAGTATTTT. This encodes CASSRLAGRTDTQYF.

This clone has only one observation. V and J are TRBV6-5 and TRBJ1-1, with a tentative D call TRBD1 (5 bases). This CDR3 region has 13 residues. Germline CDR1 MNHEY, CDR2 SVGAGI. The V end was cut by 2 bases, the J end by 4 bases, with 8 bases between. CDR3 in DNA: TGTGCCAGCAGTTACGGAAGGGGCACTGAAGCTTTCTTT. This encodes CASSYGRGTEAFF.

The chain couples TRBV5-1 to TRBJ2-6; 9 bases agree with TRBD1. With 4 bases clipped from V and 4 bases from J, the junction kept 3 bases outside the gene matches. The CDR3 covers 15 residues. Germline loops: CDR1 SGHRS, CDR2 YFSETQ. CDR3: CASSPDRGGANVLTF. The CDR3 DNA is TGCGCCAGCAGCCCGGACAGGGGCGGGGCCAACGTCCTGACTTTC. Full variable domain (missing parts from reference TRBV5-1 and TRBJ2-6): KAGVTQTPRYLIKTRGQQVTLSCSPISGHRSVSWYQQTPGQGLQFLFEYFSETQRNKGNFPGRFSGRQFSNSRSEMNVSTLELGDSALYLCASSPDRGGANVLTFGAGSRLTVL.

The rearrangement links TRBV11-2 to TRBJ1-3; the match to TRBD1 covers 9 bases. Germline CDR1 reads SGHAT; CDR2 reads FQNNGV. This CDR3 spans 15 amino acids. V dropped 3 bases and J dropped 7; count of bases not matched to a gene: 7. The CDR3 reads CASSFPGQGGNTIYF. The DNA for the CDR3 is TGTGCCAGCAGCTTCCCGGGACAGGGAGGGAACACCATATATTTT.

The chain is built from TRBV4-3 and TRBJ2-2, with 8 bases fitting TRBD2. V lost 4 bases to trimming and J lost 4 bases; unmatched junction nucleotides: 11. Per germline, CDR1 LGHNA and CDR2 YSLEER. The CDR3 totals 17 residues. This chain's CDR3 is CASSPTQRSGSTGELFF. The CDR3 coding sequence is TGCGCCAGCAGCCCCACTCAAAGGAGCGGGAGCACCGGGGAGCTGTTTTTT.

The DNA of the CDR3 is TGTGCCAGCAGCTCCTTAAGGGGATCCGGGACTTACTCTGGAAACACCATATATTTT. It translates to CASSSLRGSGTYSGNTIYF. This chain uses TRBV7-9 with TRBJ1-3; possible D gene TRBD1, 5 bases. V lost 4 bases, J lost 0 bases, and 22 bases lay in between. Germline V lookup: CDR1 SEHNR, CDR2 FQNEAQ (reference sequence). This CDR3 has 19 residues. The entire variable domain, with the rest obtained from reference TRBV7-9 and TRBJ1-3, is as follows: DTGVSQNPRHKITKRGQNVTFRCDPISEHNRLYWYRQTLGQGPEFLTYFQNEAQLEKSRLLSDRFSAERPKGSFSTLEIQRTEQGDSAMYLCASSSLRGSGTYSGNTIYFGEGSWLTVV.

The CDR3 loop reads CATTMSSSYEQYF. Here the CDR3 DNA reads TGTGCCACCACCATGTCTAGCTCCTACGAGCAGTACTTC. The chain employs TRBV28 and TRBJ2-7, with D uncertain. The length of the CDR3 is 13 residues. In germline, CDR1 is MDHEN, CDR2 SYDVKM. V was shortened by 10 bases and J by 0 bases, with 13 bases between the two germline ends.